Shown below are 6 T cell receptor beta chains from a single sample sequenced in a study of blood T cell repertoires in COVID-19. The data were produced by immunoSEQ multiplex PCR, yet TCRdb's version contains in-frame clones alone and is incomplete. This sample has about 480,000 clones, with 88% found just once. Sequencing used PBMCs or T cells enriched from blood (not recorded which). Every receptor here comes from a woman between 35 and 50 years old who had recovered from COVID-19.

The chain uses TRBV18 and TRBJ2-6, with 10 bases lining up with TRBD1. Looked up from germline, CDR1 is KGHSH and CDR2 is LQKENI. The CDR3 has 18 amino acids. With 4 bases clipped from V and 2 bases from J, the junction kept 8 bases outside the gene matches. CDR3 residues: CASSRVGQGIPGANVLTF. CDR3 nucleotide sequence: TGTGCCAGCTCACGGGTGGGACAGGGGATTCCTGGGGCCAACGTCCTGACTTTC.

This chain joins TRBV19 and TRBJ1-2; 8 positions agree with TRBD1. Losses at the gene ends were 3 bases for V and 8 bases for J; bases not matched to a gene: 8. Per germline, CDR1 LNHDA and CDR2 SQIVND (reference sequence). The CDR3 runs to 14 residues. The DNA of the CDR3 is TGTGCCAGTAGTATCGGACAGGGAATTGGGGGCTACACCTTC. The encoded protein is CASSIGQGIGGYTF. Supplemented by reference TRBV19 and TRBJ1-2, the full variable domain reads DGGITQSPKYLFRKEGQNVTLSCEQNLNHDAMYWYRQDPGQGLRLIYYSQIVNDFQKGDIAEGYSVSREKKESFPLTVTSAQKNPTAFYLCASSIGQGIGGYTFGSGTRLTVV.

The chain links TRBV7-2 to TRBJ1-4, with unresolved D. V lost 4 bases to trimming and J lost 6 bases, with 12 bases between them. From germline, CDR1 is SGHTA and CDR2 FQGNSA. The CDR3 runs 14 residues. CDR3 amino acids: CASSSTIQYEKLFF. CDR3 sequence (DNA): TGTGCCAGCAGCTCAACGATTCAGTATGAAAAACTGTTTTTT.

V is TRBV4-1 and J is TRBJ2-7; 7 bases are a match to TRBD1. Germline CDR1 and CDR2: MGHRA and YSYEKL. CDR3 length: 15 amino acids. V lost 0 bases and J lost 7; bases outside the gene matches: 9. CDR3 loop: CASSQDNRQGEEQYF. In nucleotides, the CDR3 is TGCGCCAGCAGCCAAGATAACCGACAGGGCGAAGAGCAGTACTTC.

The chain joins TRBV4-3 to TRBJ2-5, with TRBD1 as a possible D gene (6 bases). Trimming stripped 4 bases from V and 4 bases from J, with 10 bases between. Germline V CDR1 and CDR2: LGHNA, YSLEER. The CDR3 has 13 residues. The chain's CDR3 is CASSPRTAETQYF. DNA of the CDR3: TGCGCCAGCAGCCCGAGGACAGCAGAGACCCAGTACTTC.

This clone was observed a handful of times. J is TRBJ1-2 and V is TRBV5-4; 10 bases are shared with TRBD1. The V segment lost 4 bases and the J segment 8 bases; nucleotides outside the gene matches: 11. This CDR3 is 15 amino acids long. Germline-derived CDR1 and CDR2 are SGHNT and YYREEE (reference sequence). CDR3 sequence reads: CASSNRRDRGDGYTF. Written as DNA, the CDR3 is TGTGCCAGCAGCAACCGCAGGGACAGGGGAGACGGCTACACCTTC. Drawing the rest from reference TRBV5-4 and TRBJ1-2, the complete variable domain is ETGVTQSPTHLIKTRGQQVTLRCSSQSGHNTVSWYQQALGQGPQFIFQYYREEENGRGNFPPRFSGLQFPNYSSELNVNALELDDSALYLCASSNRRDRGDGYTFGSGTRLTVV.